This T cell receptor beta chain was identified during a study of cytomegalovirus exposure and HLA in healthy donors. Study summary: The study placed around 80% of its 398 genotyped donors in the Caucasian-associated ancestry cluster. Regarding the study as a whole: Further analysis was carried out later, and it showed several of the most significant clusters appearing linked to common viral pathogens.

Concerning this clone: What it binds is not known.

Deletions cut 4 bases from V and 2 bases from J, with 14 bases between. The CDR3 length is 15 residues. Per the germline V gene, CDR1 is MNHEY and CDR2 is SVGAGI. PCR involved 60 Vbeta and 13 Jbeta primers. Generated by immunoSEQ multiplex PCR, the TCRdb table keeps only in-frame clones and is missing some. The sample lists about 110,000 clones; around three quarters were seen once. Sequenced material: PBMCs. This chain links TRBV6-5 with TRBJ2-5, with D possibly TRBD1 on 6 matching bases. The clonotype was recovered from a woman aged 18-29 years in good health and CMV-seropositive. CDR3 region: CASSSTGFSQETQYF. As DNA, the CDR3 is TGTGCCAGCAGTTCCACAGGGTTCTCGCAAGAGACCCAGTACTTC.